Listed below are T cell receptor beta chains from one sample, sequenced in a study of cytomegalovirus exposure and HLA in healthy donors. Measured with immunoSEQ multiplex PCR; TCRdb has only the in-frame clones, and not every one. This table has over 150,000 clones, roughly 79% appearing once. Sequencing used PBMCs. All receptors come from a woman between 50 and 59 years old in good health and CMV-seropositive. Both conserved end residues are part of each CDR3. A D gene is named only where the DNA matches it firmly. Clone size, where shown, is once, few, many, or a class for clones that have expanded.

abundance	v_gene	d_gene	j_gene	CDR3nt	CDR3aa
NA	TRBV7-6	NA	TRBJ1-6	TGTGCCAGCAGCCATAATAACGAGGGACCCCTCCACTTT	CASSHNNEGPLHF
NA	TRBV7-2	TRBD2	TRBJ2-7	TGTGCCAGCAGCTTAGGTGGCGGGGGCTCCTACGAGCAGTACTTC	CASSLGGGGSYEQYF
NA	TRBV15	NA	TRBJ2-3	TGTGCCACCAGCAGAGGGGACATTAGCACAGATACGCAGTATTTT	CATSRGDISTDTQYF
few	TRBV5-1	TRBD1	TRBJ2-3	TGCGCCAGCAGCTTGGAGCAGGGGGCAGATACGCAGTATTTT	CASSLEQGADTQYF
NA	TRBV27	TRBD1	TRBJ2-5	TGTGCCAGCAGGCAGGGGACAGGGGCGGGAGAGACCCAGTACTTC	CASRQGTGAGETQYF
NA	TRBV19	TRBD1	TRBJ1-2	TGTGCCAGTAGAACCGGGACAGGGGGCGCTTCTGATGGCTACACCTTC	CASRTGTGGASDGYTF
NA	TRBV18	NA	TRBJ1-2	TGTGCCAGCTCATTAAAGGAGGGCGGTGCCGGCTACACCTTC	CASSLKEGGAGYTF
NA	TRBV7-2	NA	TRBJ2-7	TGTGCCAGCAGCTTAGGCCCGGTCGGGGGCTCCTACGAGCAGTACTTC	CASSLGPVGGSYEQYF
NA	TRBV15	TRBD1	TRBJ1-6	TGTGCCACCAGCATGGACAGGGCGAGGGGATCACCCCTCCACTTT	CATSMDRARGSPLHF
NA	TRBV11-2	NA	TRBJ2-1	TGTGCCAGCAGCCCCCCCGTGTACAATGAGCAGTTCTTC	CASSPPVYNEQFF
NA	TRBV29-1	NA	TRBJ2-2	TGCAGCGTTTCACCCGGACCCAGGGGCACCGGGGAGCTGTTTTTT	CSVSPGPRGTGELFF
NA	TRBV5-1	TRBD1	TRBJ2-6	TGCGCCAGCAGCGATACGGACAGGGATGCGGCTGGGGCCAACGGCCTGACTTTC	CASSDTDRDAAGANGLTF
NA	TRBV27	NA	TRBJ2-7	TGTGCCAGCTCCAGGGTAGGCGGGACGAAGGAGCAGTACTTC	CASSRVGGTKEQYF
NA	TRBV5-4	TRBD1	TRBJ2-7	TGTGCCAGCAGCTTGGCCGGGACAGGGAGACGTTACGAGCAGTACTTC	CASSLAGTGRRYEQYF
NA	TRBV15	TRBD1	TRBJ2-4	TGTGCCACCAGCAGAGGGTACCCGGACAGGGATGGGAACATTCAGTACTTC	CATSRGYPDRDGNIQYF
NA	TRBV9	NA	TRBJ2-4	TGTGCCAGCAGCGCCCTCTCTCGGGATAACATTCAGTACTTC	CASSALSRDNIQYF
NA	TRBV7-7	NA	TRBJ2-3	TGTGCTAGCAGCCCCGGAGCTGGGGATACGCAGTATTTT	CASSPGAGDTQYF
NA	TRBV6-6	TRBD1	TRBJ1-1	TGTGCCAGCAGCGGACAGGGAATAGTAAACACTGAAGCTTTCTTT	CASSGQGIVNTEAFF
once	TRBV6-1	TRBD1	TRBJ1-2	TGTGCCAGCAGTGAAGGACCCCCACAGGGGGCAACTGGCTACACCTTC	CASSEGPPQGATGYTF
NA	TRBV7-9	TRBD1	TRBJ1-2	TGTGCCAGCAGCTTAGGGCAGGGGGGCTATGGCTACACCTTC	CASSLGQGGYGYTF
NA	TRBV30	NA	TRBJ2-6	TGTGCCTGGAGGGAGTCTGGGGCCAACGGCCTGACTTTC	CAWRESGANGLTF
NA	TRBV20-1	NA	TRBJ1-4	TGCAGTGCGGGAGGGAGCGAAAAACTGTTTTTT	CSAGGSEKLFF
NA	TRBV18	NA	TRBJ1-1	TGTGCCAGCTCACCCCGGGGGGAAGAGAACACTGAAGCTTTCTTT	CASSPRGEENTEAFF
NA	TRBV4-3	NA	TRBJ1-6	TGCGCCAGCAGCCAAGGGGGGCAGGGGTGGTCACCCCTCCACTTT	CASSQGGQGWSPLHF
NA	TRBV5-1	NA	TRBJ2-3	TGCGCCAGCAGCTCGGGGAGCACAGATACGCAGTATTTT	CASSSGSTDTQYF
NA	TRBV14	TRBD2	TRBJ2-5	TGTGCCAGCCGTCGCGGGAGGGCCGAGCGGGAGACCCAGTACTTC	CASRRGRAERETQYF
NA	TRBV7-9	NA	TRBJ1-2	TGTGCCAGCAGCCAGGGCGCATCGAACTATGGCTACACCTTC	CASSQGASNYGYTF
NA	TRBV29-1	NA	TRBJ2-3	TGCAGCGTTGAAGACGGTAGCACAGATACGCAGTATTTT	CSVEDGSTDTQYF
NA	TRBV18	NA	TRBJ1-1	TGTGCCAGCTCACCACCGGCTCTCACTGAAGCTTTCTTT	CASSPPALTEAFF
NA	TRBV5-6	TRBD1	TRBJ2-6	TGTGCCAGCAGCTGGGGGGCAGGGGGCTTTGGGGCCAACGTCCTGACTTTC	CASSWGAGGFGANVLTF
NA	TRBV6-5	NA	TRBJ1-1	TGTGCCAGCAGGCGTCCGGGACACAAGAACACTGAAGCTTTCTTT	CASRRPGHKNTEAFF